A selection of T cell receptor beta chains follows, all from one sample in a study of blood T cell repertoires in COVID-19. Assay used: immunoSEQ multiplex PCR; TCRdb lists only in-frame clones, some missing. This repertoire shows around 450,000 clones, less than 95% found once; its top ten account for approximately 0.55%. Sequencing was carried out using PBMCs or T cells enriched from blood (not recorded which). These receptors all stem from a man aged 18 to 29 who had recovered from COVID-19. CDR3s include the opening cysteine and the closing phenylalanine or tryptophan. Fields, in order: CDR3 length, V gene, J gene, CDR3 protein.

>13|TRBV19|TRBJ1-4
CAIANSANEKLFF
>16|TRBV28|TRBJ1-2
CASSDPGVTGPDGYTF
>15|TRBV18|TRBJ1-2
CASSLRWGQTTGYTF
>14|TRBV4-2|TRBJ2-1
CASSPGGRGDEQFF
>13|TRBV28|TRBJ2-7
CASNGQATYEQYF
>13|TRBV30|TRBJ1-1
CAWADPRGPEAFF
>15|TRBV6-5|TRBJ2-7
CASSPASGGRNEQYF
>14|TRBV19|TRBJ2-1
CASSPRGPYNEQFF
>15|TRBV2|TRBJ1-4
CASSGPGTDYEKLFF
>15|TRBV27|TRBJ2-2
CASSHGLASTGELFF
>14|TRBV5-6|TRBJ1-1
CASKPGHVSTEAFF
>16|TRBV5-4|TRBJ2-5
CASSRGTSGGEETQYF
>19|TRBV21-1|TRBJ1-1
CASSKEPNSPGQRNTEAFF
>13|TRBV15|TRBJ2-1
CATFTDIGDEQFF
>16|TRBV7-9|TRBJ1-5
CASSGTGGYSNQPQHF
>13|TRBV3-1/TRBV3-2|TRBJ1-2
CASSQDRQGFYTF
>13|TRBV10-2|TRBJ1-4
CASSGGGDEKLFF